The clone carrying this T cell receptor (beta chain) was picked up a small number of times. This sample is part of a study of blood T cells in healthy people across ages. Combining a sample-barcoded 5' primer with a J-beta primer mix, a second PCR ran for 7 to 11 cycles. A single record per CDR3 protein comes from TCRdb applying MiXCR to the 5' RACE reads. The sample records 600,000 to 850,000 distinct CDR3 sequences, 20% to 25% being singletons. Germline V gene sequence: CDR1 SQVTM, CDR2 ANQGSEA. This CDR3 is 13 amino acids long. V lost 7 bases, J lost 1 base, and 13 bases lay in between. The same sample was also used in a study of T cells of mothers and their children.

The source of this sequence is a boy aged 5 to 17 in good health. The specimen sequenced was blood. This chain uses TRBV29-1 with TRBJ1-1; the D gene is possibly TRBD1 (6 bases). The CDR3 bases are TGCAGCGGGAGGACAGCACCGAACACTGAAGCTTTCTTT. This codes for CSGRTAPNTEAFF.